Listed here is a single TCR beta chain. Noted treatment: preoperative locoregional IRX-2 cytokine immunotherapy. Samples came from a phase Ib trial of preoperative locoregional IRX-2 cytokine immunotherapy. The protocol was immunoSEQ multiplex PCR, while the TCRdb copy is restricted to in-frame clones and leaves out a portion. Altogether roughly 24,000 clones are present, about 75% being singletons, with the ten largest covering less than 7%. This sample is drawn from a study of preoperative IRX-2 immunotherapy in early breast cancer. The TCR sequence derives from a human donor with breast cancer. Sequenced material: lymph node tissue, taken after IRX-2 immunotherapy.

CDR3 amino acids: CASTEGQSYSYEQYF. CDR3 bases: TGTGCCAGCACTGAGGGGCAGAGTTACTCCTACGAGCAGTACTTC. V gene TRBV28 combines with J gene TRBJ2-7, with D tentatively TRBD1 or TRBD2 (5 bases each). The ends were cut back, 7 bases at V and 0 bases at J, with 16 bases in the middle. Germline CDR1 is MDHEN and CDR2 is SYDVKM. This CDR3 has 15 residues.